This is a list of T cell receptor beta chains from one sample in a study of memory CD4+ T cells and cytomegalovirus serostatus. Generated by immunoSEQ multiplex PCR, the TCRdb table keeps only in-frame clones and is missing some. The top ten hold roughly 1.1% of the sample, which has tens of thousands of clones, 75% to 80% seen once. Specimen: memory CD4+ T cells from blood. These receptors came from an adult in good health and CMV-seronegative. CDR3s include the opening cysteine and the closing phenylalanine or tryptophan. Each record gives: J gene, D gene, V gene, clone size, CDR3 DNA, CDR3 protein. D genes are given only for firm matches. The size field is filled for only some rows; it gives once, few, many or a size class.

>TRBJ2-7|TRBD2|TRBV4-3|.
TGCGCCAGCAGCGAAGGGCTACTAGCGCCAGTCTCCTACGAGCAGTACTTC
CASSEGLLAPVSYEQYF
>TRBJ2-2|.|TRBV5-6|.
TGTGCCAGCAGCACCAGCACCGGGGAGCTGTTTTTT
CASSTSTGELFF
>TRBJ2-1|TRBD2|TRBV10-3|once
TGTGCCACAAAACGACTAGCCCCCTACAATGAGCAGTTCTTC
CATKRLAPYNEQFF
>TRBJ2-5|TRBD2|TRBV4-1|.
TGCGCCAGCAGCCAAGGGACTAGCGACGAGACCCAGTACTTC
CASSQGTSDETQYF
>TRBJ1-6|.|TRBV30|.
TGTGCCTGGAGTTCCGGGTCGGGGGGTTCACCCCTCCACTTT
CAWSSGSGGSPLHF
>TRBJ2-3|.|TRBV11-2|.
TGTGCCAGCAGCTTCTCCCGCACAGATACGCAGTATTTT
CASSFSRTDTQYF
>TRBJ2-1|.|TRBV9|.
TGTGCCAGCAGCCCTCGACAGGGACTATACAATGAGCAGTTCTTC
CASSPRQGLYNEQFF
>TRBJ2-2|.|TRBV11-3|.
TGTGCCAGCAGTCCAAGACTAGGCAGCGGGGAGCTGTTTTTT
CASSPRLGSGELFF
>TRBJ2-1|TRBD1|TRBV11-3|.
TGTGCCAGCAGCCCCGGGACAGGGTCCTACAATGAGCAGTTCTTC
CASSPGTGSYNEQFF
>TRBJ1-4|.|TRBV4-2|.
TGTGCCAGCAGTCAAGGAGCCTCATCTGCTGAAAAACTGTTTTTT
CASSQGASSAEKLFF
>TRBJ2-1|TRBD2|TRBV7-2|.
TGTGCCAGCGGGGCGGGGGGGCCAGGTGAGCAGTTCTTC
CASGAGGPGEQFF
>TRBJ1-5|.|TRBV7-8|.
TGTGCCAGCAGCTTATGGCCCAGAAGCAATCAGCCCCAGCATTTT
CASSLWPRSNQPQHF
>TRBJ2-1|TRBD2|TRBV5-1|few
TGCGCCAGCAGCTTGGAGCGGGGGAGCAATGAGCAGTTCTTC
CASSLERGSNEQFF
>TRBJ2-7|TRBD2|TRBV6-6|.
TGTGCCTCTTTGGTAGCGGGGAATTACGAGCAGTACTTC
CASLVAGNYEQYF
>TRBJ2-7|.|TRBV28|.
TGTGCCAGCAGTCCTGGACAGCGTAGGATCGAGCAGTACTTC
CASSPGQRRIEQYF
>TRBJ2-2|.|TRBV28|.
TGTGCCAGCAGTTTAGTGGTGACTAGTACGAACACCGGGGAGCTGTTTTTT
CASSLVVTSTNTGELFF
>TRBJ1-5|.|TRBV7-2|.
TGTGCCAGCAGCCAGGAGGGCTTTCGCAATCAGCCCCAGCATTTT
CASSQEGFRNQPQHF
>TRBJ2-2|.|TRBV10-3|.
TGTGCCATCAGTGGTGCCGGGGAACGTACCGGGGAGCTGTTTTTT
CAISGAGERTGELFF
>TRBJ2-2|.|TRBV5-1|.
TGCGCCAGCAGCCCGGGACTCGATACCGGGGAGCTGTTTTTT
CASSPGLDTGELFF
>TRBJ1-4|.|TRBV6-7|.
TGTGCCAGCAGTTCCTCCCGTCCGACAGCGCCACCAACTAATGAAAAACTGTTTTTT
CASSSSRPTAPPTNEKLFF
>TRBJ2-1|TRBD1|TRBV6-1|.
TGTGCCAGCAGTGAAGGACAGGGACCCCTCAATGAGCAGTTCTTC
CASSEGQGPLNEQFF
>TRBJ1-1|TRBD1|TRBV18|.
TGTGCCAGCTCACCTACAGGGGCAGGGACTGAAGCTTTCTTT
CASSPTGAGTEAFF
>TRBJ2-5|.|TRBV19|.
TGTGCCAGTAGGAGGGGCGGGGAAGAGACCCAGTACTTC
CASRRGGEETQYF
>TRBJ2-3|.|TRBV7-8|once
TGTGCCAGCAGCTTAGACGGCACTAGGTTCGCAGATACGCAGTATTTT
CASSLDGTRFADTQYF
>TRBJ1-2|TRBD1|TRBV7-2|.
TGTGCCAGCAGGCGGGACAGGCGTATCTATGGCTACACCTTC
CASRRDRRIYGYTF
>TRBJ1-5|TRBD1|TRBV19|.
TGTGCCAGTAGTACCGGACAGGGCAATCAGCCCCAGCATTTT
CASSTGQGNQPQHF
>TRBJ2-5|.|TRBV4-3|.
TGCGCCAGCAGCCAAGATCGAGCGCCCCAAGAGACCCAGTACTTC
CASSQDRAPQETQYF
>TRBJ2-5|TRBD1|TRBV6-1|.
TGTGCCAGCATCCGGGACAGGGGACAAGAGACCCAGTACTTC
CASIRDRGQETQYF
>TRBJ2-7|.|TRBV5-1|.
TGCGCCAGCAGCTCGACGATTTATAGAGCCTACGAGCAGTACTTC
CASSSTIYRAYEQYF
>TRBJ1-2|TRBD1|TRBV2|once
TGTGCCAGCAGTAGGGACAGCGGAGGCTATGGCTACACCTTC
CASSRDSGGYGYTF
>TRBJ2-7|TRBD1|TRBV5-1|.
TGCGCCAGCAGCTTAATACAGGGGCCCACCTACGAGCAGTACTTC
CASSLIQGPTYEQYF
>TRBJ1-1|.|TRBV28|.
TGTGCCAGCAGTTTTGGTGTTGGGGGACGGGGTGGGAGGAACACTGAAGCTTTCTTT
CASSFGVGGRGGRNTEAFF
>TRBJ1-2|.|TRBV18|.
TGTGCCAGCTCACAGGCTAACTATGGCTACACCTTC
CASSQANYGYTF
>TRBJ1-6|.|TRBV19|few
TGTGCCAGTAGTATAAGCGACCGCAATGTACCCCTCCACTTT
CASSISDRNVPLHF
>TRBJ1-5|TRBD1|TRBV19|few
TGTGCCAGTAGTACAGGGGGCGGTAATCAGCCCCAGCATTTT
CASSTGGGNQPQHF
>TRBJ1-5|.|TRBV2|few
TGTGCCAGCACCGAGAGACAGACGAGCAATCAGCCCCAGCATTTT
CASTERQTSNQPQHF
>TRBJ2-5|.|TRBV14|.
TGTGCCAGCAGCCAACTCAGAGAGGGGCCGCAAGAGACCCAGTACTTC
CASSQLREGPQETQYF
>TRBJ1-5|.|TRBV7-2|once
TGTGCCAGCAGCTTCGGGGGGGGGCTCGGACAGCCCCAGCATTTT
CASSFGGGLGQPQHF
>TRBJ1-2|.|TRBV27|.
TGTGCCAGCAGTTTAACCTCAAGGAACTTCTATGGCTACACCTTC
CASSLTSRNFYGYTF
>TRBJ2-3|.|TRBV4-2|.
TGTGCCAGCAGCCAAGATCGAACGACCTCAGATACGCAGTATTTT
CASSQDRTTSDTQYF
>TRBJ2-1|TRBD2|TRBV7-2|.
TGTGCCAGCAGCTTAGAGTGGACCCTAGCGGGGGAGCAGTTCTTC
CASSLEWTLAGEQFF
>TRBJ1-1|TRBD1|TRBV7-3|.
TGTGCCAGCAGCGAACGCGGACAGGTTGGCACTGAAGCTTTCTTT
CASSERGQVGTEAFF
>TRBJ1-5|.|TRBV18|few
TGTGCCAGCTCACCCTCCCAGAACCTTGAGCCCCAGCATTTT
CASSPSQNLEPQHF
>TRBJ2-5|TRBD1|TRBV7-7|.
TGTGCCAGCAGCTCGGAGGGGAACAGGGGGCAAGAGACCCAGTACTTC
CASSSEGNRGQETQYF
>TRBJ2-7|TRBD2|TRBV7-9|.
TGTGCCAGCAGCCCCAGCGGGAATACCTACGAGCAGTACTTC
CASSPSGNTYEQYF
>TRBJ1-5|.|TRBV19|.
TGTGCCAGTAGTATAGACGGTGGTGGCAATCAGCCCCAGCATTTT
CASSIDGGGNQPQHF
>TRBJ1-6|.|TRBV7-9|.
TGTGCCAGCAGCTTATCTAAGGGGAGAGGGTATAATTCACCCCTCCACTTT
CASSLSKGRGYNSPLHF